The 3 T cell receptor beta chains reported below all come from one sample, sequenced in a study of Ad26.COV2.S vaccination and SARS-CoV-2 variants. Sample treatment: some 20 received Ad26.COV2.S at low or high dose, single or two shots; about 5 received placebo; per-sample allocation not given. Samples came from day 63 after the first vaccine or placebo injection. The protocol was immunoSEQ multiplex PCR, while the TCRdb copy is restricted to in-frame clones and leaves out a portion. This table has about 350,000 clones, less than 90% appearing once. The sample here was peripheral blood, taken in a trial of Ad26.COV2.S vaccine versus placebo. These receptors came from a person between 18 and 59 years old who received the Ad26.COV2.S COVID-19 vaccine or a placebo.

The chain is built from TRBV20-1 and TRBJ1-6; 7 nucleotides line up with TRBD1. The V segment lost 1 base and the J segment 18 bases; nucleotides outside the gene matches: 6. This CDR3 region has 11 residues. Germline-derived CDR1 and CDR2 are DFQATT and SNEGSKA (reference sequence). The CDR3 DNA is TGCAGTGCTAGAGGAAAGACAGGGTCCCACTTT. It translates to CSARGKTGSHF.

V gene TRBV10-3 combines with J gene TRBJ2-2, with a tentative D call TRBD2 (7 bases). CDR1 is ENHRY, CDR2 SYGVKD, per germline. Trimming took 5 bases from V and 3 from J, leaving 13 bases between them. There are 15 residues in the CDR3. CDR3 sequence (DNA): TGTGCCATCAGTAACAGGGCGGGGGACACCGGGGAGCTGTTTTTT. Translated: CAISNRAGDTGELFF.

The gene calls are TRBV4-1 and TRBJ1-4; D not certain. Germline V CDR1 and CDR2: MGHRA, YSYEKL. The V gene lost 1 base and the J gene lost 4 bases, with 1 base spanning the gap. This CDR3 has 12 amino acids. This chain's CDR3 is CASSQVNEKLFF. CDR3 nucleotides: TGCGCCAGCAGCCAAGTTAATGAAAAACTGTTTTTT.